Each of the 28 T cell receptor beta chains below was sequenced from the same sample in a study of cytomegalovirus exposure and HLA in healthy donors. The PCR contained 60 Vbeta and 13 Jbeta primers. TCRdb's copy holds only in-frame clones and misses some; the assay was immunoSEQ multiplex PCR. The table shows about 150,000 clones, with approximately 73% occurring only once. The sequenced sample was PBMCs. The source of these receptors is a young woman in good health and CMV-seronegative.

The V gene is TRBV15, the J gene TRBJ1-1; 7 nucleotides agree with TRBD1. V lost 3 bases and J lost 0; bases outside the gene matches: 7. CDR3 length: 16 amino acids. Germline V gene lookup returns CDR1 LNHNV and CDR2 YYDKDF (reference sequence). CDR3 sequence reads: CATSSQTGAMNTEAFF. The CDR3 DNA sequence: TGTGCCACCAGCAGTCAAACAGGGGCCATGAACACTGAAGCTTTCTTT.

The rearrangement links TRBV5-1 to TRBJ1-1; D is unresolved. Germline V gene data show CDR1 as SGHRS and CDR2 as YFSETQ. This CDR3 is built from 12 residues. V was trimmed by 5 bases and J by 1 base, leaving 6 bases between them. CDR3: CASRYRNTEAFF. The DNA of the CDR3 is TGCGCCAGCAGGTACAGGAACACTGAAGCTTTCTTT.

The V gene is TRBV5-4, the J gene TRBJ2-1; TRBD2 matches 12 bases. Losses at the gene ends were 6 bases for V and 8 bases for J; bases not matched to a gene: 3. Germline V gene lookup returns CDR1 SGHNT and CDR2 YYREEE (reference sequence). The CDR3 has 13 residues. Here the CDR3 DNA reads TGTGCCAGCAAGACTAGCGGGAGCGATGAGCAGTTCTTC. Its protein is CASKTSGSDEQFF.

The CDR3 loop reads CASSQGWWGGDEKLFF. The CDR3 DNA reads as TGCGCCAGCAGCCAGGGATGGTGGGGTGGAGATGAAAAACTGTTTTTT. The genes are TRBV5-1 and TRBJ1-4, with D possibly matching TRBD1 (5 bases). This CDR3 has 16 amino acids. The V gene's germline CDR1 is SGHRS and CDR2 YFSETQ. V dropped 4 bases and J dropped 6 bases, with 19 bases sitting between them.

The rearrangement uses TRBV6-5 and TRBJ2-5, with TRBD2 matching over 9 bases. The CDR3 is 15 residues long. V dropped 2 bases and J dropped 4; count of bases not matched to a gene: 5. The germline V gene has CDR1 MNHEY and CDR2 SVGAGI. The CDR3 nucleotides read TGTGCCAGCAGTTACAGCGGGAGGCGGGGAGAGACCCAGTACTTC. Protein sequence: CASSYSGRRGETQYF.

V usage is TRBV28 and J usage is TRBJ1-2; D unclear. Trimming cost V 7 bases and J 3 bases, with 18 bases left between them. This CDR3 is 15 amino acids long. Germline-derived CDR1 and CDR2 are MDHEN and SYDVKM. The CDR3 region has the DNA TGTGCCAGCATAGAGGGTATTGGTGGTGACTATGGCTACACCTTC. This sequence encodes CASIEGIGGDYGYTF.

This clone was recorded once. The gene calls are TRBV27 and TRBJ2-1; tentative D call: TRBD2 (5 bases). The V gene lost 3 bases and the J gene lost 4 bases, with 7 bases spanning the gap. CDR1 is MNHEY and CDR2 is SMNVEV in the germline V gene (reference sequence). The length of the CDR3 is 13 residues. In DNA, the CDR3 is TGTGCCAGCAGTTTCGGCGGGTACAATGAGCAGTTCTTC. Translated, it gives CASSFGGYNEQFF.

This clone occurred a few times. The chain has TRBV27 and TRBJ1-2; TRBD1 matches 7 bases. CDR3 length equals 17 residues. CDR1 and CDR2 (germline): MNHEY, SMNVEV (reference sequence). The V segment lost 0 bases and the J segment 8 bases; nucleotides outside the gene matches: 15. The DNA for the CDR3 is TGTGCCAGCAGTTTATCGCCGGGACAGTTAGGCTCCCGGGGCTACACCTTC. Translating gives CASSLSPGQLGSRGYTF.

This chain joins TRBV7-9 and TRBJ2-1; D gene uncertain. The CDR3 consists of 14 residues. Germline V gene sequence: CDR1 SEHNR, CDR2 FQNEAQ (reference sequence). V was trimmed by 5 bases and J by 0 bases, leaving 8 bases between them. In DNA form, the CDR3 reads TGTGCCAGCAGCGTCGTTAGCTCCTACAATGAGCAGTTCTTC. Residues: CASSVVSSYNEQFF.

Worth noting for this clone: Other DNA sequences in this sample translate to the same CDR3. The chain couples TRBV4-3 to TRBJ2-3; 9 bases align to TRBD1. CDR1 and CDR2 from the germline V gene are LGHNA and YSLEER. The junction had 11 bases not matched to a gene; V was cut back by 4 bases and J by 6 bases. The CDR3 is 16 residues long. In DNA, the CDR3 is TGCGCCAGCAGCCCAACACCGGGACAGGGACCGGATACGCAGTATTTT. Translating gives CASSPTPGQGPDTQYF.

V usage is TRBV2 and J usage is TRBJ1-1; D is possibly TRBD1 (6 bases). The CDR3 extends over 18 amino acids. Trimming took 5 bases from V and 0 from J, leaving 22 bases between them. CDR1 and CDR2 (germline): SNHLY, FYNNEI. CDR3 sequence: CASSPPEQGIMVNTEAFF. CDR3 bases: TGTGCCAGCAGTCCCCCGGAACAGGGTATTATGGTGAACACTGAAGCTTTCTTT.

The chain links TRBV29-1 to TRBJ2-2, with a tentative D call TRBD2 (6 bases). The CDR3 runs 13 residues. Germline CDR1 and CDR2: SQVTM and ANQGSEA. Trimming cost V 7 bases and J 4 bases, with 13 bases left between them. The CDR3 region is CSGGELGTGELFF. The CDR3 DNA follows: TGCAGCGGGGGGGAACTAGGCACCGGGGAGCTGTTTTTT.

This chain uses TRBV7-9 with TRBJ2-7; a weak D match, TRBD1 (5 bases). Trimming shortened V by 9 bases and J by 1 base, and 13 bases separated the two germline ends. The V gene's germline CDR1 is SEHNR and CDR2 FQNEAQ (reference sequence). The CDR3 totals 13 residues. The CDR3 DNA follows: TGTGCCAGTAGAGCAGGGCCTTCCTACGAGCAGTACTTC. Translation: CASRAGPSYEQYF.

There are a few counts of this clone. V and J are TRBV5-4 and TRBJ2-2; 14 bases agree with TRBD2. The CDR3 runs 17 residues. Germline V gene lookup returns CDR1 SGHNT and CDR2 YYREEE (reference sequence). Trimming at V came to 3 bases and at J to 7 bases, leaving 8 bases not matched to a gene. The CDR3 sequence: CASSSGTSGSWGGELFF. The DNA of the CDR3 is TGTGCCAGCAGCTCCGGGACTAGCGGGAGCTGGGGCGGGGAGCTGTTTTTT.

V and J are TRBV5-4 and TRBJ1-1; unclear D gene. CDR3 size: 15 residues. V lost 7 bases and J lost 5, with 21 bases in between. The V gene's germline CDR1 is SGHNT and CDR2 YYREEE (reference sequence). In nucleotides, the CDR3 is TGTGCCAGCGCCTCTTTGGCAGGCCGTAGGACTGAAGCTTTCTTT. It translates to CASASLAGRRTEAFF.

The CDR3 reads CASSQDRGNQPQHF. CDR3 sequence (DNA): TGCGCCAGCAGCCAAGACAGGGGGAATCAGCCCCAGCATTTT. The rearrangement uses TRBV4-3 and TRBJ1-5, with 7 bases fitting TRBD1. J was trimmed by 4 bases and V by 0 bases; bases with no gene match: 0. Germline V lookup: CDR1 LGHNA, CDR2 YSLEER. The CDR3 has 14 residues.

This chain uses TRBV5-1 with TRBJ1-1; D might be TRBD1 (5 bases). CDR1 and CDR2 (germline): SGHRS, YFSETQ. Trimming took off 2 bases at V and 6 bases at J, with 8 bases between the two ends. This CDR3 is built from 12 residues. CDR3 region: CASSFDSAEAFF. Here the CDR3 DNA reads TGCGCCAGCAGCTTCGACAGCGCTGAAGCTTTCTTT.

The rearrangement joins TRBV7-8 to TRBJ1-2; the D gene is possibly TRBD1 (6 bases). Germline V lookup: CDR1 SGHVS, CDR2 FQNEAQ. The CDR3 consists of 15 residues. V was cut by 0 bases and J by 2 bases, with 10 bases left in between. CDR3 in amino acids: CASSLAGQPNYGYTF. The CDR3 nucleotides read TGTGCCAGCAGCTTAGCTGGACAGCCAAACTATGGCTACACCTTC.

The rearrangement uses TRBV9 and TRBJ1-5, with 7 positions matching TRBD1. Germline V gene sequence: CDR1 SGDLS, CDR2 YYNGEE. After removal of 4 bases from V and 1 base from J, the junction contained 2 bases not matched to a gene. The CDR3 length is 14 residues. CDR3 coding DNA: TGTGCCAGCAGCCCGGGACAGAGCAATCAGCCCCAGCATTTT. It is translated as CASSPGQSNQPQHF. The full variable domain, in which reference TRBV9 and TRBJ1-5 provide the parts outside the CDR3, is DSGVTQTPKHLITATGQRVTLRCSPRSGDLSVYWYQQSLDQGLQFLIQYYNGEERAKGNILERFSAQQFPDLHSELNLSSLELGDSALYFCASSPGQSNQPQHFGDGTRLSIL.

The chain employs TRBV9 and TRBJ2-5; 12 nucleotides agree with TRBD2. The DNA end favors TRBJ2-7, so the J call may be wrong. The length of the CDR3 is 17 residues. Germline CDR1 SGDLS, CDR2 YYNGEE. The CDR3 DNA is TGTGCCAGCAGCGTAGACCTAAGGACTAGCGGGGCCTACGAGCAGTACTTC. Protein product: CASSVDLRTSGAYEQYF.

The genes are TRBV6-5 and TRBJ2-5, with 9 bases that match TRBD2. Germline assignment: CDR1 MNHEY and CDR2 SVGAGI. Germline trimming cut 0 bases from V and 5 bases from J; bases unmatched to any gene: 4. The CDR3 contains 15 residues. CDR3 residues: CASSYSLAGIETQYF. In DNA, the CDR3 is TGTGCCAGCAGTTACTCGCTAGCGGGGATCGAGACCCAGTACTTC.

This sequence joins TRBV6-5 and TRBJ1-2; the D gene is possibly TRBD1 (5 bases). CDR1 is MNHEY and CDR2 is SVGAGI in the germline V gene. Between the trimmed V and J ends, which lost 0 bases and 0 bases, there was a span of 11 bases. The CDR3 extends over 16 amino acids. The CDR3 region is CASSYSTVTTNYGYTF. The CDR3 DNA follows: TGTGCCAGCAGTTACTCGACAGTCACTACTAACTATGGCTACACCTTC.

The chain employs TRBV6-6 and TRBJ1-5, with no clear D. V lost 4 bases and J 9 bases, leaving 19 bases between the germline ends. Germline lookup yields CDR1 MNHNY and CDR2 SVGAGI (reference sequence). The CDR3 is 15 residues long. CDR3 protein: CASSSGRRRYPPQHF. CDR3 coding DNA: TGTGCCAGCAGTTCCGGCCGGCGGCGGTATCCGCCCCAGCATTTT.

The chain is built from TRBV7-2 and TRBJ2-5; TRBD1 agrees at 7 bases. This CDR3 has 15 residues. Germline loops: CDR1 SGHTA, CDR2 FQGNSA. V shed 3 bases, J shed 10 bases, and the junction held 14 bases outside the gene matches. CDR3 bases: TGTGCCAGCAGCTTCCAATCGCGACAGGGAAATGGCCAGTACTTC. It specifies CASSFQSRQGNGQYF.

This clone was observed a single time. This chain joins TRBV18 and TRBJ2-5; 10 nucleotides line up with TRBD2. The J segment lost 1 base and the V segment lost 2 bases, leaving 1 base of the junction unmatched. The CDR3 has 15 amino acids. Per germline, CDR1 KGHSH and CDR2 LQKENI. CDR3 sequence: CASSPASGGQETQYF. CDR3 in DNA: TGTGCCAGCTCACCAGCTAGCGGGGGCCAAGAGACCCAGTACTTC.

In this sample, this clone turned up a few times. The chain uses TRBV28 and TRBJ2-5; 9 bases fit TRBD2. The junction had 6 bases not matched to a gene; V was cut back by 8 bases and J by 5 bases. The CDR3 totals 13 residues. The germline V gene has CDR1 MDHEN and CDR2 SYDVKM. The CDR3 is CASRVAGGETQYF. In DNA form, the CDR3 reads TGTGCCAGCCGTGTGGCGGGAGGGGAGACCCAGTACTTC.

The chain couples TRBV28 to TRBJ2-2, with D uncertain. In germline, CDR1 is MDHEN, CDR2 SYDVKM. Trimming took 5 bases from V and 3 from J, leaving 4 bases between them. The CDR3 contains 12 residues. The CDR3 sequence: CASSTDTGELFF. In DNA, the CDR3 is TGTGCCAGCAGTACGGACACCGGGGAGCTGTTTTTT. Full variable domain (outside the CDR3, taken from reference TRBV28 and TRBJ2-2): DVKVTQSSRYLVKRTGEKVFLECVQDMDHENMFWYRQDPGLGLRLIYFSYDVKMKEKGDIPEGYSVSREKKERFSLILESASTNQTSMYLCASSTDTGELFFGEGSRLTVL.

The V gene is TRBV6-4, the J gene TRBJ2-5, with a weak D call TRBD2 (5 bases). Germline V gene sequence: CDR1 MRHNA, CDR2 SNTAGT. The CDR3 contains 14 residues. V gave up 2 bases and J gave up 3 bases, with 10 bases separating them. The CDR3 loop is CASSDQGLEETQYF. The CDR3 coding sequence is TGTGCCAGCAGTGACCAAGGACTCGAAGAGACCCAGTACTTC.